This is a list of T cell receptor beta chains from one sample in a study of blood T cell repertoires in COVID-19. Sequencing was performed with immunoSEQ multiplex PCR; in TCRdb, only in-frame clones are kept and a portion is missing. Of just over 150,000 clones listed, around 80% are singletons. Material: peripheral blood. These receptors were obtained from a woman at least 80 years old with acute or convalescent COVID-19. The CDR3 runs from the conserved cysteine through the conserved F or W. A D gene is named only where the DNA matches it firmly. Clone size is stated in some rows and not others, as once, few, many or a class when expanded.

cdr3_aa cdr3_nt v_call clone_size j_call d_call
CASSQTDRGFNEQFF TGCGCCAGCAGCCAGACTGACAGGGGGTTTAATGAGCAGTTCTTC TRBV4-3 - TRBJ2-1 TRBD1
CAISGGKNIQYF TGTGCCATCAGTGGAGGGAAAAACATTCAGTACTTC TRBV10-3 - TRBJ2-4 -
CASSFTGSSGTEAFF TGCGCCAGCAGCTTTACAGGGTCGTCCGGCACTGAAGCTTTCTTT TRBV5-1 - TRBJ1-1 -
CASSGEQRAGPYQETQYF TGTGCCAGCAGTGGTGAACAAAGGGCGGGTCCGTACCAAGAGACCCAGTACTTC TRBV7-6 - TRBJ2-5 -
CAWSAGLGGELFF TGTGCCTGGAGTGCGGGGTTAGGCGGGGAGCTGTTTTTT TRBV30 - TRBJ2-2 -
CASSPSGNTEAFF TGCGCCAGCAGCCCCTCCGGGAACACTGAAGCTTTCTTT TRBV5-1 few TRBJ1-1 -
CASSLDSGVVQYF TGTGCCAGCAGCTTAGATAGCGGGGTGGTGCAGTATTTT TRBV11-2 once TRBJ2-3 TRBD2
CASSQAVSSYEQYF TGTGCCAGTAGTCAAGCGGTCAGCTCCTACGAGCAGTACTTC TRBV19 - TRBJ2-7 -
CASSPPAGAYNEQFF TGTGCCAGCAGCCCTCCAGCGGGAGCGTACAATGAGCAGTTCTTC TRBV7-8 - TRBJ2-1 TRBD2
CASSLHLTSGSYNEQFF TGTGCCAGCAGCTTACATCTCACTAGCGGGAGCTACAATGAGCAGTTCTTC TRBV7-9 few TRBJ2-1 TRBD2
CASSSSFTYEQYF TGTGCCAGCAGTTCCTCGTTTACCTACGAGCAGTACTTC TRBV2 - TRBJ2-7 -
CATTGTGVETQYF TGTGCCACCACCGGGACAGGGGTAGAGACCCAGTACTTC TRBV6-5 - TRBJ2-5 TRBD1
CASSSTLVTGLYDGYGYTF TGTGCCAGCAGCTCGACTTTAGTGACAGGGCTCTATGATGGGTATGGCTACACCTTC TRBV7-9 - TRBJ1-2 TRBD1
CATASRADQPQHF TGTGCCACCGCGTCGAGGGCAGATCAGCCCCAGCATTTT TRBV24-1 - TRBJ1-5 -
CASSKQKGVGDTQYF TGTGCCAGCAGTAAGCAGAAGGGGGTTGGAGATACGCAGTATTTT TRBV7-2 once TRBJ2-3 -
CASSIRARLNTDTQYF TGTGCCAGTAGTATCAGGGCCCGCCTCAACACAGATACGCAGTATTTT TRBV19 - TRBJ2-3 -
CASLYLRVAGLYEQYF TGTGCCAGCCTTTATTTAAGGGTAGCGGGACTCTACGAGCAGTACTTC TRBV27 once TRBJ2-7 TRBD2
CASSSQFNQPQHF TGTGCCAGCAGTTCTCAGTTTAATCAGCCCCAGCATTTT TRBV12-3/TRBV12-4 - TRBJ1-5 -
CASSLPTSSYEQYF TGTGCCAGTAGCCTACCGACTAGCAGCTACGAGCAGTACTTC TRBV19 - TRBJ2-7 TRBD2
CASEEQGTGEQYF TGTGCCAGTGAAGAACAGGGAACGGGGGAGCAGTACTTC TRBV2 - TRBJ2-7 -
CASSSPASTDTQYF TGTGCCAGCAGCTCACCCGCTAGTACAGATACGCAGTATTTT TRBV7-9 - TRBJ2-3 -
CASSLERYNEQFF TGTGCCAGCAGTTTAGAGCGCTACAATGAGCAGTTCTTC TRBV27 - TRBJ2-1 -